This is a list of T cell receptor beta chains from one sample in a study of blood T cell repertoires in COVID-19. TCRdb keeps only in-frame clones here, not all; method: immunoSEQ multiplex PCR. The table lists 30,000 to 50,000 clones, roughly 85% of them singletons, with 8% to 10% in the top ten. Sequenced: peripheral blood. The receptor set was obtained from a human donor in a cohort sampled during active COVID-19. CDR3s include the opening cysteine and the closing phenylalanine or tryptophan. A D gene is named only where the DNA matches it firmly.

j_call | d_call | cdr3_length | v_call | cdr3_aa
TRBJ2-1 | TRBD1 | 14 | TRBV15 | CATSRRGTGNEQFF
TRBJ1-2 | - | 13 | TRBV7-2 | CASSSGPPGDYTF
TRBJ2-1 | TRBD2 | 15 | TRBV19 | CASSNSGTWGNEQFF
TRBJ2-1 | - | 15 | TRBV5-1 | CASSPAGFENNEQFF
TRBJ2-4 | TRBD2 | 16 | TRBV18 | CASSIAGTLAKNIQYF
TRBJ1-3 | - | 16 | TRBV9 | CASSALQAMGGNTIYF
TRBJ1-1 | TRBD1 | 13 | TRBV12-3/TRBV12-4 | CASRRQGPFEAFF
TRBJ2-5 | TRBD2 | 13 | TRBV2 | CASGRLAGETQYF
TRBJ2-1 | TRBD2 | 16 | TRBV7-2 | CASSPVSSGGYNEQFF
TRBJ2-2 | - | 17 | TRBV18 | CASSPRKTDFTPGELFF
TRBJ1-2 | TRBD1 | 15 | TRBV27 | CASSTRPGQTYGYTF
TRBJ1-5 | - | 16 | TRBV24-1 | CATSDPDSPDNQPQHF
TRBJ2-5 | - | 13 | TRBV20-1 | CSASRTDQETQYF
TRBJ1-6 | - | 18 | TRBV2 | CASSEALQGSSYNSPLHF
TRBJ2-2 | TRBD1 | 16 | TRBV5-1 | CASSLGKQGAAGELFF
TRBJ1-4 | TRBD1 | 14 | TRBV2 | CASSRQGINEKLFF
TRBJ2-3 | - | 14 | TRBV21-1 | CASSRGTDTDTQYF
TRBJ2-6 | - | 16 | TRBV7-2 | CASSFSLTPGANVLTF
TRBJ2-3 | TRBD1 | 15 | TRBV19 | CASSAYRGRTDTQYF
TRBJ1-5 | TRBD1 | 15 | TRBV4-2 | CASSHLGTGDQPQHF
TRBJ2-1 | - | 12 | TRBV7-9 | CASSPPGGEQFF
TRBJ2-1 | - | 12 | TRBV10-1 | CASSGLSGEQFF
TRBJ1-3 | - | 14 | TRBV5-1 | CASSLTGSGNTIYF
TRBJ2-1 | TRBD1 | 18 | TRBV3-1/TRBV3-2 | CASSPPTGQGGSYNEQFF
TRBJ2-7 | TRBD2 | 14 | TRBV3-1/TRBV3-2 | CASSASGTFYGQYF
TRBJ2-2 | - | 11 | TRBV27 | CATRVAGELFF
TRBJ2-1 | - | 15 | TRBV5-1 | CASTTGGGAYNEQFF
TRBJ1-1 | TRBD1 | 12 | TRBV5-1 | CASSPGTGDAFF
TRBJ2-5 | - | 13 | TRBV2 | CASSFRDQETQYF
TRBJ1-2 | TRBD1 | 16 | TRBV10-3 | CAISGILTGTNYGYTF
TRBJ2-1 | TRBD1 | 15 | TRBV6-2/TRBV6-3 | CASSLGQGPYNEQFF
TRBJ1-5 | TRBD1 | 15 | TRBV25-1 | CASSPGQGPNQPQHF
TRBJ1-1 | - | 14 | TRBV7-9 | CASIERDLNTEAFF
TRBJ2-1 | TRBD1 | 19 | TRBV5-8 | CASSLRAWDRGHISNEQFF
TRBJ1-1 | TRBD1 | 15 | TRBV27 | CASSSDRGMFTEAFF
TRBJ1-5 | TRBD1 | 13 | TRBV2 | CASSEDRGQPQHF